The 24 T cell receptor beta chains presented below share a single source sample, sequenced in a study of beta chain features in type 1 diabetes. Every bit of the isolated RNA underwent reverse transcription, so sequencing read expressed TCRB transcripts. Data came from immunoSEQ multiplex PCR; TCRdb stores just in-frame clones and leaves some out. The repertoire consists of about 340,000 clones, with 7% to 9% occurring once and the leading ten covering roughly 0.44%. Input material: central memory CD4+ T cells from blood. The receptor set was obtained from a woman under 30 in good health.

The CDR3 protein is CSVVPQGDSNQPQHF. The CDR3 DNA sequence: TGCAGCGTTGTCCCACAGGGGGATTCCAATCAGCCCCAGCATTTT. The chain carries TRBV29-1 and TRBJ1-5; 8 bases are shared with TRBD1. Germline CDR1 and CDR2: SQVTM and ANQGSEA. V was pared by 4 bases and J by 3 bases, with 8 bases of the junction left unmatched. The CDR3 is 15 amino acids. Together with reference TRBV29-1 and TRBJ1-5, the CDR3 gives the full variable domain: SAVISQKPSRDICQRGTSLTIQCQVDSQVTMMFWYRQQPGQSLTLIATANQGSEATYESGFVIDKFPISRPNLTFSTLTVSNMSPEDSSIYLCSVVPQGDSNQPQHFGDGTRLSIL.

The chain uses TRBV7-8 and TRBJ2-1, with a tentative D call TRBD1 (7 bases). V lost 3 bases to trimming and J lost 13 bases, with 19 bases between them. The germline CDR1 and CDR2 sequences are SGHVS and FQNEAQ. This CDR3 spans 14 amino acids. This CDR3 reads CASSFGRDRVNQFF. As DNA, the CDR3 is TGTGCCAGCAGCTTTGGGCGGGACAGAGTTAACCAGTTCTTC.

This clone was picked up a small number of times. The chain combines TRBV11-2 with TRBJ2-7; D unresolved. CDR3 length equals 12 residues. V gave up 7 bases and J gave up 5 bases, with 12 bases separating them. The germline gives CDR1 SGHAT, CDR2 FQNNGV. The CDR3, as DNA: TGTGCCAGCACCTGGAAGACGGACGAGCAGTACTTC. Translation gives CASTWKTDEQYF.

This rearrangement joins TRBV15 to TRBJ2-2, with 7 bases that match TRBD2. The CDR3 is 14 amino acids. With V trimmed by 3 bases and J by 6 bases, 4 bases remained unmatched. Germline CDR1 LNHNV, CDR2 YYDKDF (reference sequence). The CDR3 DNA follows: TGTGCCACCAGCAGGACTAGCTGGGCCGGGGAGCTGTTTTTT. This sequence encodes CATSRTSWAGELFF.

There are a few counts of this clone. The genes are TRBV11-2 and TRBJ2-6; D unclear. The ends were cut back, 5 bases at V and 4 bases at J, with 3 bases in the middle. This CDR3 region has 12 residues. Germline loops: CDR1 SGHAT, CDR2 FQNNGV. CDR3 nucleotides: TGTGCCAGCAGCCCCGGGGCCAACGTCCTGACTTTC. Encoded protein: CASSPGANVLTF.

This clone has a count of ten or more. V and J are TRBV25-1 and TRBJ2-5, with 9 bases aligning to TRBD1. Per the germline V gene, CDR1 is MGHDK and CDR2 is SYGVNS. The junction had 6 bases not matched to a gene; V was cut back by 3 bases and J by 4 bases. The CDR3 length is 15 residues. Here the CDR3 reads CASSDLTGGRETQYF. For the CDR3, the DNA is TGTGCCAGCAGTGATCTAACAGGGGGCCGAGAGACCCAGTACTTC. The full variable domain, with the rest looked up from reference TRBV25-1 and TRBJ2-5, is EADIYQTPRYLVIGTGKKITLECSQTMGHDKMYWYQQDPGMELHLIHYSYGVNSTEKGDLSSESTVSRIRTEHFPLTLESARPSHTSQYLCASSDLTGGRETQYFGPGTRLLVL.

V is TRBV28 and J is TRBJ1-1; the match to TRBD1 covers 8 bases. Germline V CDR1 and CDR2: MDHEN, SYDVKM. The ends lost 3 bases at V and 10 bases at J; junction bases unmatched: 7. The CDR3 spans 13 residues. This CDR3 is CASSFQGATLAFF. The CDR3 nucleotides read TGTGCCAGCAGTTTTCAGGGGGCCACTTTAGCTTTCTTT.

This clone was counted ten times or more. V is TRBV9 and J is TRBJ2-1, with 8 bases identical to TRBD2. The germline V gene encodes CDR1 SGDLS and CDR2 YYNGEE. CDR3 length equals 16 residues. With 0 bases clipped from V and 6 bases from J, the junction kept 8 bases outside the gene matches. This CDR3 reads CASSVVSGSSLNEQFF. CDR3 DNA: TGTGCCAGCAGCGTAGTGAGCGGGAGTTCTCTCAATGAGCAGTTCTTC.

In its sample, this clone was seen a few times. V usage is TRBV14 and J usage is TRBJ2-5; 7 bases fit TRBD1. The J segment lost 4 bases and the V segment lost 4 bases, leaving 6 bases of the junction unmatched. The CDR3 contains 14 residues. Germline values: CDR1 SGHDN, CDR2 FVKESK. The CDR3 loop is CASSRNPGGETQYF. The CDR3 bases are TGTGCCAGCAGCCGAAACCCAGGGGGAGAGACCCAGTACTTC.

This clone has just a few counts. CDR3 in amino acids: CASRTGSYEQYF. CDR3 nucleotides: TGTGCAAGTAGGACAGGATCCTACGAGCAGTACTTC. V gene TRBV12-2 combines with J gene TRBJ2-7; the table's TRBD1 call for D was not verified on the DNA. TRBV12-2 is a pseudogene locus. The CDR3 has 12 amino acids.

This clone was recorded a few times. The chain combines TRBV7-9 with TRBJ2-1; 12 nucleotides agree with TRBD2. V shed 3 bases and J 7 bases; nucleotides not matched to a gene: 4. This CDR3 is built from 15 residues. From germline, CDR1 is SEHNR and CDR2 FQNEAQ (reference sequence). This chain's CDR3 is CASSFVLAGGNEQFF. The CDR3 DNA reads TGTGCCAGCAGCTTTGTGCTAGCGGGAGGGAATGAGCAGTTCTTC.

This chain connects TRBV5-6 to TRBJ2-7; TRBD1 matches at 9 bases. The CDR3 spans 15 residues. Germline assignment: CDR1 SGHDT and CDR2 YYEEEE. V was clipped by 4 bases and J by 2 bases; unmatched bases: 7. The CDR3 sequence: CASSAGQGVAYEQYF. The CDR3 DNA sequence: TGTGCCAGCAGCGCGGGACAGGGAGTAGCCTACGAGCAGTACTTC. The variable domain in full, completed from reference TRBV5-6 and TRBJ2-7, reads DAGVTQSPTHLIKTRGQQVTLRCSPKSGHDTVSWYQQALGQGPQFIFQYYEEEERQRGNFPDRFSGHQFPNYSSELNVNALLLGDSALYLCASSAGQGVAYEQYFGPGTRLTVT.

The V and J genes are TRBV4-3 and TRBJ1-2; 7 nucleotides align to TRBD1. There are 15 residues in the CDR3. V gave up 4 bases and J gave up 1 base; unmatched junction bases: 6. Per the germline V gene, CDR1 is LGHNA and CDR2 is YSLEER. CDR3 region: CASSPGQKSNYGYTF. The CDR3 nucleotides read TGCGCCAGCAGCCCGGGACAGAAAAGTAACTATGGCTACACCTTC.

This clone was found a few times. Other DNA sequences of this sample code for an identical CDR3. V usage is TRBV9 and J usage is TRBJ2-3; no clear D. CDR3 length: 11 residues. Germline CDR1 and CDR2: SGDLS and YYNGEE. V lost 0 bases to trimming and J lost 5 bases, with 1 base between them. The CDR3 nucleotides read TGTGCCAGCAGCGTAGGAGATACGCAGTATTTT. As protein: CASSVGDTQYF.

This chain links TRBV6-6 with TRBJ2-7; D might be TRBD1 (6 bases). Germline values: CDR1 MNHNY, CDR2 SVGAGI (reference sequence). The V and J ends lost 6 bases and 3 bases respectively, with 15 bases between them. The CDR3 spans 14 residues. This CDR3 reads CASSPGHKGYEQYF. In DNA, the CDR3 is TGTGCCAGCAGCCCGGGACACAAAGGCTACGAGCAGTACTTC.

J is TRBJ2-1 and V is TRBV5-1; D call uncertain. Germline V lookup: CDR1 SGHRS, CDR2 YFSETQ. Trimming cost V 2 bases and J 8 bases, with 11 bases left between them. The CDR3 has 13 amino acids. The CDR3 here is CASSFNFQDEQFF. The CDR3 nucleotides read TGCGCCAGCAGCTTTAACTTCCAGGATGAGCAGTTCTTC.

J is TRBJ1-5 and V is TRBV5-8, with 8 bases matching TRBD1. CDR1 is SGHTS and CDR2 is YDEGEE in the germline V gene. The CDR3 spans 15 residues. Trimming at V came to 4 bases and at J to 5 bases, leaving 8 bases not matched to a gene. As DNA, the CDR3 is TGTGCCAGCAGCCGGGGGACAGGCTTGGATCAGCCCCAGCATTTT. Encoded protein: CASSRGTGLDQPQHF.

This clone was seen a handful of times. This chain joins TRBV4-3 and TRBJ2-3, with 8 bases that match TRBD2. The trim removed 0 bases at V and 4 bases at J, leaving 9 bases unmatched. The germline gives CDR1 LGHNA, CDR2 YSLEER. This CDR3 spans 17 amino acids. The CDR3 spells CASSQDLYGRGADTQYF. The CDR3 nucleotides are TGCGCCAGCAGCCAAGATTTATACGGGAGGGGGGCAGATACGCAGTATTTT.

This clone was seen more than once but under ten times. The chain recombines TRBV19 with TRBJ2-1; D is ambiguous. The CDR3 sequence is 15 residues long. Deletions cut 0 bases from V and 0 bases from J, with 6 bases between. Germline V CDR1 and CDR2: LNHDA, SQIVND (reference sequence). CDR3 sequence (DNA): TGTGCCAGTAGTATAGAAGGGAACTCCTACAATGAGCAGTTCTTC. It codes for CASSIEGNSYNEQFF.

The V gene is TRBV7-8, the J gene TRBJ2-1; the match to TRBD2 covers 7 bases. Trimming took 1 base from V and 6 from J; bases not matched to a gene: 9. The CDR3 runs 16 residues. CDR1 and CDR2 (germline): SGHVS, FQNEAQ. DNA for the CDR3: TGTGCCAGCAGCTTAGGATGGGGAGGGCCCTCCAATGAGCAGTTCTTC. Residues: CASSLGWGGPSNEQFF.

The V call is TRBV4-2, the J call TRBJ2-6; D unclear. Trimming pared 5 bases from V and 0 bases from J, leaving 11 bases between. Germline V gene sequence: CDR1 LGHNA, CDR2 YNFKEQ. The CDR3 has 16 residues. The DNA of the CDR3 is TGTGCCAGCAGCTTGGGAAGCCCCTCTGGGGCCAACGTCCTGACTTTC. Protein product: CASSLGSPSGANVLTF.

This clone turned up a few times. The rearrangement uses TRBV19 and TRBJ2-1; 9 positions agree with TRBD2. Germline V CDR1 and CDR2: LNHDA, SQIVND (reference sequence). The CDR3 spans 16 residues. Trimming at V came to 4 bases and at J to 7 bases, leaving 11 bases not matched to a gene. The CDR3 region has the DNA TGTGCCAGTAGTAAACAGTCGGGGACTAGCCTTAATGAGCAGTTCTTC. This translates into CASSKQSGTSLNEQFF.

This clone was detected only a few times. CDR3 region: CASSELGPPEQFF. In DNA, the CDR3 is TGTGCCAGCAGTGAACTTGGGCCGCCTGAGCAGTTCTTC. The V gene is TRBV13, the J gene TRBJ2-1; D gene unclear. Between the trimmed V and J ends, which lost 6 bases and 9 bases, there was a span of 15 bases. The CDR3 extends over 13 amino acids. The germline CDR1 and CDR2 sequences are PRHDT and FYEKMQ (reference sequence).

This chain links TRBV7-3 with TRBJ2-6, with TRBD2 matching 11 bases. The CDR3 has 17 residues. CDR1 is SGHTA and CDR2 is FQGTGA in the germline V gene. Trimming took 5 bases from V and 4 from J; bases not matched to a gene: 7. Here the CDR3 DNA reads TGTGCCAGCAGCATTAGCGGGAGGGCCTCGGGGGCCAACGTCCTGACTTTC. This translates into CASSISGRASGANVLTF.